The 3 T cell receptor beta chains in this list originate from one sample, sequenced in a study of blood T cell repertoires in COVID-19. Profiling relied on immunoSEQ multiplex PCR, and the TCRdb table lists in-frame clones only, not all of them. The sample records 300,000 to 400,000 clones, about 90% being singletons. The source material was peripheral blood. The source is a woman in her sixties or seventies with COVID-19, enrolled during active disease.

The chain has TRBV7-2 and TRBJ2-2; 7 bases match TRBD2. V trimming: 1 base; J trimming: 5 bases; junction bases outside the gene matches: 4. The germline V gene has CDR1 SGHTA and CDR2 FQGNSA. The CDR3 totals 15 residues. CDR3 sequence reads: CASSLVAGGTGELFF. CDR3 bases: TGTGCCAGCAGCTTAGTAGCGGGTGGTACCGGGGAGCTGTTTTTT.

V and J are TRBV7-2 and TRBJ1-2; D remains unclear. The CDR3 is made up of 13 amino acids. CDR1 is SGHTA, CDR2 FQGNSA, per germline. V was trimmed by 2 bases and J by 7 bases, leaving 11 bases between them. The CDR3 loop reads CASSLLSLLGYTF. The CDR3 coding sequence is TGTGCCAGCAGCTTACTTTCCCTACTTGGCTACACCTTC.

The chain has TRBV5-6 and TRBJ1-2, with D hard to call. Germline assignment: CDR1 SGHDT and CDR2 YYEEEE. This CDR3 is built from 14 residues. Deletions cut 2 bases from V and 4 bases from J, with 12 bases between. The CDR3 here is CASSFGEGSYGYTF. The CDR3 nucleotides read TGTGCCAGCAGCTTCGGAGAGGGCAGCTATGGCTACACCTTC.